The clone carrying this T cell receptor (beta chain) appeared once. Its target is not known. This entry belongs to a study of radiotherapy plus CTLA-4 blockade in lung cancer. Study-wide context: Among all patients, around 19% showed objective responses, while 30% to 35% had disease control.

Study-wide findings and caveats: Subsequent to radiotherapy plus ipilimumab, tumor-derived TCR clones underwent expansion in blood. Alongside interferon-beta, early blood T cell clone dynamics were reportedly the best predictor of response.

CDR1 SGHTA and CDR2 FQGNSA come from the germline V gene. The V and J ends lost 5 bases and 7 bases respectively, with 11 bases between them. The CDR3 has 12 residues. Measured with immunoSEQ multiplex PCR; TCRdb has only the in-frame clones, and not every one. The sample comprises roughly 120,000 clones, approximately 84% of which are singletons, and around 4.8% rests with the top ten. Lung cancer patients with chemo-refractory metastatic non-small-cell disease were given focal radiation plus CTLA-4 blockade with ipilimumab. The chain employs TRBV7-2 and TRBJ1-1, with unresolved D. The clonotype comes from a human donor with non-small cell lung cancer who had a partial response to radiotherapy plus ipilimumab. The specimen comprised peripheral blood, sampled from a patient treated with radiotherapy plus ipilimumab. For the CDR3, the DNA is TGTGCCAGCAGCCCGCTAGTCCTTGAAGCTTTCTTT. Translated: CASSPLVLEAFF.